This record covers a single T cell receptor beta chain. The antigen remains unidentified. TCR alpha and beta CDR3 regions were amplified from RNA using iRepertoire nested multiplex PCR. For one-step reverse transcription and amplification, 100-400 ng of tissue mRNA or PBMC total RNA was used. Each CDR3 protein is one row after TCRdb ran MiXCR on the multiplex PCR reads. The profile covers about 130,000 distinct CDR3 sequences, with 24% appearing a single time and 27% taken by the ten largest. The data were taken from a study of glioma-infiltrating T cells. CDR3 length equals 16 residues. V was clipped by 6 bases and J by 6 bases; unmatched bases: 13. Germline V gene lookup returns CDR1 SEHNR and CDR2 FQNEAQ (reference sequence). Study-wide points: Only very few CDR3 sequences appeared in both tissue and blood. Non-neoplastic patients had below-expected tissue-blood divergence, while all gliomas exceeded expectation.

Sequencing used glioma tissue, nonneoplastic brain tissue, or PBMCs (not recorded which). This chain uses TRBV7-9 with TRBJ2-3, with 9 bases fitting TRBD2. The origin of this receptor is a human donor with low-grade glioma or glioblastoma, undergoing nonglioma brain surgery, or in good health (not recorded which). CDR3 sequence (DNA): TGTGCCAGCAGTCCGATAGCGGGGGTACGTCGGGATACGCAGTATTTT. Encoded protein: CASSPIAGVRRDTQYF.